This is a list of T cell receptor beta chains from one sample in a study of cytomegalovirus exposure and HLA in healthy donors. Libraries were prepared by immunoSEQ multiplex PCR; TCRdb keeps only in-frame clonotypes and omits some of them. This table holds tens of thousands of clones, roughly 90% found once. The source material was PBMCs. The origin of the receptors is a woman between 18 and 30 years old in good health and CMV-seronegative. CDR3s include the opening cysteine and the closing phenylalanine or tryptophan. The D gene is left open where the match is weak. Clone sizes are given selectively: once, few, many, or a class where the clone is expanded.

len	abundance	v_gene	j_gene	d_gene	CDR3aa	CDR3nt
14	.	TRBV6-1	TRBJ1-4	TRBD1	CASRPTGANEKLFF	TGTGCCAGCAGGCCGACAGGGGCTAATGAAAAACTGTTTTTT
12	.	TRBV21-1	TRBJ2-7	.	CASTSGSYEQYF	TGTGCCAGCACGAGCGGCTCCTACGAGCAGTACTTC
17	.	TRBV5-1	TRBJ2-1	TRBD2	CASRQAGGHTIYNEQFF	TGCGCCAGCAGGCAAGCGGGAGGCCATACTATTTACAATGAGCAGTTCTTC
15	.	TRBV19	TRBJ1-4	TRBD1	CASSPGTGGLKKLFF	TGTGCCAGTAGTCCGGGGACAGGGGGCTTGAAAAAACTGTTTTTT
14	.	TRBV11-2	TRBJ2-7	TRBD1	CASRDRDRGYEQYF	TGTGCCAGCAGGGACCGGGACAGGGGCTACGAGCAGTACTTC
17	.	TRBV5-1	TRBJ2-7	.	CASSPWRTARSVYEQYF	TGCGCCAGCAGCCCATGGAGGACAGCGCGATCCGTTTACGAGCAGTACTTC
15	.	TRBV6-5	TRBJ2-3	.	CASTRRAGLTDTQYF	TGTGCCAGCACCAGGCGAGCGGGCCTCACAGATACGCAGTATTTT
13	.	TRBV5-1	TRBJ1-1	TRBD1	CASSPTGDTEAFF	TGCGCCAGCAGTCCCACAGGGGACACTGAAGCTTTCTTT
15	.	TRBV19	TRBJ2-2	TRBD1	CASSIGGQYTGELFF	TGTGCCAGTAGTATAGGGGGACAGTACACCGGGGAGCTGTTTTTT
13	.	TRBV6-1	TRBJ1-2	.	CASTLLDSYGYTF	TGTGCCAGCACTCTCCTCGACAGCTATGGCTACACCTTC
14	.	TRBV30	TRBJ2-7	TRBD2	CAWSVLSGGDEQYF	TGTGCCTGGAGTGTACTCAGCGGGGGGGACGAGCAGTACTTC
13	.	TRBV19	TRBJ1-1	TRBD1	CASRRQGGTEAFF	TGTGCCAGTAGGCGACAGGGTGGCACTGAAGCTTTCTTT
14	.	TRBV11-2	TRBJ2-2	.	CASSLIVGTGELFF	TGTGCCAGCAGCTTAATAGTTGGTACCGGGGAGCTGTTTTTT
15	few	TRBV5-1	TRBJ1-5	.	CASSLTAAWDQPQHF	TGCGCCAGCAGCCTGACTGCCGCCTGGGATCAGCCCCAGCATTTT
14	.	TRBV19	TRBJ1-5	.	CAQRGGISNQPQHF	TGTGCCCAGAGGGGGGGCATAAGCAATCAGCCCCAGCATTTT
16	.	TRBV27	TRBJ2-1	.	CASSSLDSYSYNEQFF	TGTGCCAGCAGTTCCCTAGACAGTTACTCCTACAATGAGCAGTTCTTC
15	.	TRBV10-3	TRBJ2-1	TRBD2	CAITSGGSSYNEQFF	TGTGCCATCACTAGCGGGGGGAGCTCCTACAATGAGCAGTTCTTC
15	.	TRBV11-2	TRBJ2-5	.	CASSSEGTLQETQYF	TGTGCCAGCAGCTCCGAAGGGACTCTCCAAGAGACCCAGTACTTC
15	once	TRBV4-1	TRBJ2-7	.	CASSHQGTSTYEQYF	TGCGCCAGCAGCCACCAGGGGACAAGTACCTACGAGCAGTACTTC
15	.	TRBV6-5	TRBJ1-2	TRBD1	CASRLDRGAHYGYTF	TGTGCCAGCAGACTAGACAGGGGCGCTCATTATGGCTACACCTTC
16	.	TRBV15	TRBJ1-4	TRBD1	CATSRVPGQGEEKLFF	TGTGCCACCAGCAGAGTTCCGGGACAGGGAGAAGAAAAACTGTTTTTT
14	.	TRBV6-5	TRBJ2-7	.	CASSESFEYPEQYF	TGTGCCAGCAGTGAAAGTTTTGAGTACCCCGAGCAGTACTTC
13	.	TRBV6-1	TRBJ2-7	.	CASSEGLSYEQYF	TGTGCCAGCAGTGAAGGACTCAGCTACGAGCAGTACTTC
15	.	TRBV5-4	TRBJ2-2	.	CASSPSPSNTGELFF	TGTGCCAGCAGCCCCAGTCCCTCGAACACCGGGGAGCTGTTTTTT
12	.	TRBV10-3	TRBJ1-2	TRBD1	CASSGQGRSYTF	TGTGCCAGTTCCGGACAGGGGAGAAGCTACACCTTC
13	.	TRBV29-1	TRBJ2-1	.	CSVDSGSYNEQFF	TGCAGCGTTGACTCGGGATCCTACAATGAGCAGTTCTTC
13	.	TRBV18	TRBJ1-5	.	CASSPGENQPQHF	TGTGCCAGCTCACCCGGAGAGAATCAGCCCCAGCATTTT
12	.	TRBV28	TRBJ1-1	.	CASRQENTEAFF	TGTGCCAGCAGGCAGGAAAACACTGAAGCTTTCTTT
17	.	TRBV6-4	TRBJ1-2	.	CASSDGSGMGRGYGYTF	TGTGCCAGCAGTGACGGGTCAGGGATGGGTAGAGGCTATGGCTACACCTTC
16	.	TRBV5-1	TRBJ2-3	TRBD2	CASSPEMRGSTDTQYF	TGCGCCAGCAGCCCCGAGATGCGGGGGAGCACAGATACGCAGTATTTT
11	.	TRBV19	TRBJ1-2	.	CASFRAGGYTF	TGTGCCAGTTTTAGGGCGGGCGGCTACACCTTC
16	.	TRBV27	TRBJ1-4	TRBD1	CASRWDRGLPNEKLFF	TGTGCCAGCAGATGGGACAGGGGGCTACCGAATGAAAAACTGTTTTTT
11	.	TRBV5-6	TRBJ2-7	.	CASSAAGEQYF	TGTGCCAGCAGCGCTGCGGGGGAGCAGTACTTC
15	.	TRBV19	TRBJ2-7	.	CASSRGGPPNYEQYF	TGTGCCAGTAGTAGGGGGGGCCCCCCGAATTACGAGCAGTACTTC
18	.	TRBV7-9	TRBJ2-1	.	CASSVRARAGSSYNEQFF	TGTGCCAGCAGCGTTAGGGCTCGCGCGGGCAGCTCCTACAATGAGCAGTTCTTC
16	.	TRBV30	TRBJ2-1	.	CAWTPGSTGTPHEQFF	TGTGCCTGGACCCCTGGGTCAACAGGTACGCCCCATGAGCAGTTCTTC
13	.	TRBV6-5	TRBJ1-1	.	CASSYRRGTEAFF	TGTGCCAGCAGTTATCGTCGGGGGACTGAAGCTTTCTTT
15	.	TRBV7-9	TRBJ2-7	.	CASRRGTTSSYEQYF	TGTGCCAGCAGAAGGGGGACGACCAGCTCCTACGAGCAGTACTTC
11	.	TRBV30	TRBJ2-3	.	CAWSTSDTQYF	TGTGCCTGGTCGACTAGTGATACGCAGTATTTT
15	.	TRBV4-1	TRBJ2-5	TRBD2	CASSPGTSGQETQYF	TGCGCCAGCAGCCCAGGGACTAGCGGCCAAGAGACCCAGTACTTC
15	.	TRBV6-1	TRBJ1-5	.	CASKRAEISNQPQHF	TGTGCCAGCAAGCGGGCGGAAATTAGCAATCAGCCCCAGCATTTT
14	.	TRBV30	TRBJ1-4	.	CACAGGAGNEKLFF	TGTGCCTGCGCCGGGGGGGCTGGTAATGAAAAACTGTTTTTT
15	.	TRBV27	TRBJ2-7	TRBD1	CASSLLGQGAYEQYF	TGTGCCAGCAGTTTATTGGGACAGGGGGCCTACGAGCAGTACTTC
16	.	TRBV11-2	TRBJ1-5	.	CASSLGRGRLDQPQHF	TGTGCCAGCAGCTTAGGGAGGGGCCGGTTAGATCAGCCCCAGCATTTT
15	.	TRBV5-1	TRBJ2-5	TRBD2	CASSSLAAGRETQYF	TGCGCCAGCAGCTCGCTAGCGGCGGGGAGGGAGACCCAGTACTTC
15	.	TRBV7-9	TRBJ2-2	TRBD2	CASSLTSGSTGELFF	TGTGCCAGCAGCTTAACTAGCGGGTCCACCGGGGAGCTGTTTTTT
13	.	TRBV30	TRBJ1-2	.	CAWTQTENYGYTF	TGTGCCTGGACCCAGACAGAGAACTATGGCTACACCTTC
15	few	TRBV5-6	TRBJ2-7	.	CASSLPQGGSYEQYF	TGTGCCAGCAGCTTACCCCAAGGGGGCTCCTACGAGCAGTACTTC
16	few	TRBV10-3	TRBJ2-7	TRBD1	CATRRHSGTGDYEQYF	TGTGCCACCCGGAGACACTCCGGGACAGGGGATTACGAGCAGTACTTC
19	few	TRBV4-2	TRBJ2-1	.	CASSQDLVLQTNPQNEQFF	TGTGCCAGCAGCCAAGATCTTGTTTTACAGACCAACCCACAGAATGAGCAGTTCTTC
17	.	TRBV27	TRBJ1-4	TRBD1	CASSFTRTGQGNEKLFF	TGTGCCAGCAGTTTTACCAGGACGGGACAGGGGAATGAAAAACTGTTTTTT
13	.	TRBV18	TRBJ1-5	.	CASSPDINQPQHF	TGTGCCAGCTCACCGGACATAAATCAGCCCCAGCATTTT
15	.	TRBV18	TRBJ2-5	TRBD1	CASSPRDRLRETQYF	TGTGCCAGCTCACCACGGGACAGGCTGCGAGAGACCCAGTACTTC
14	few	TRBV19	TRBJ2-7	.	CASTRASQAVEQYF	TGTGCCAGCACTAGGGCTTCCCAGGCGGTCGAGCAGTACTTC
14	.	TRBV11-2	TRBJ1-1	.	CASSWGRANTEAFF	TGTGCCAGCAGCTGGGGGCGCGCGAACACTGAAGCTTTCTTT
16	.	TRBV7-2	TRBJ2-5	TRBD1	CASSLDSSRGLETQYF	TGTGCCAGCAGCTTAGATTCTTCCAGGGGGCTGGAGACCCAGTACTTC
14	.	TRBV19	TRBJ1-2	.	CASSTHRANYGYTF	TGTGCCAGTAGTACCCACAGGGCTAACTATGGCTACACCTTC
14	.	TRBV28	TRBJ2-5	.	CASTLWGRGETQYF	TGTGCCAGCACCTTGTGGGGCCGTGGGGAGACCCAGTACTTC
17	.	TRBV7-6	TRBJ2-3	TRBD2	CASRVTSGRAGPDTQYF	TGTGCCAGCAGGGTCACTAGCGGGAGGGCAGGCCCAGATACGCAGTATTTT
18	.	TRBV6-1	TRBJ2-3	TRBD1	CASSEVAGTGLGTDTQYF	TGTGCCAGCAGTGAAGTCGCCGGGACAGGGCTGGGCACAGATACGCAGTATTTT